These T cell receptor beta chains were read from a single sample in a study of blood T cell repertoires in COVID-19. Assay used: immunoSEQ multiplex PCR; TCRdb lists only in-frame clones, some missing. Of under 200,000 clones in the sample, 86% were seen once. Material: PBMCs or T cells enriched from blood (not recorded which). The receptors originated from a man aged 35-49 years with acute COVID-19. Each CDR3 is given with its conserved first and last residue. The order of the fields is D gene, clone size, J gene, V gene, CDR3 DNA, CDR3 protein. The D gene is left open where the match is weak. Clone size is stated in some rows and not others, as once, few, many or a class when expanded.

.,.,TRBJ2-7,TRBV30,TGTGCCTGGAGGAGGGCCGGGACTCTTATCTACGAGCAGTACTTC,CAWRRAGTLIYEQYF
TRBD1,.,TRBJ2-3,TRBV7-9,TGTGCCAGCAGCCAGACAGGGGGCACGACAGATACGCAGTATTTT,CASSQTGGTTDTQYF
.,.,TRBJ1-4,TRBV5-1,TGCGCCAGCGGGGAAAACAGGGACGAAAAACTGTTTTTT,CASGENRDEKLFF
.,.,TRBJ2-7,TRBV20-1,TGCAGTGCGGACTTCCAATACGAGCAGTACTTC,CSADFQYEQYF
.,few,TRBJ1-1,TRBV3-1/TRBV3-2,TGTGCCAGCAGCCGCGTCGGGGGAGGGTGGACTGAAGCTTTCTTT,CASSRVGGGWTEAFF
TRBD1,.,TRBJ2-5,TRBV12-3/TRBV12-4,TGTGCCAGCAGTCTGGACAGGGTAGAGACCCAGTACTTC,CASSLDRVETQYF
TRBD1,.,TRBJ1-3,TRBV2,TGTGCCAGCATTACGACAGGGAGTGGAAACACCATATATTTT,CASITTGSGNTIYF
TRBD1,.,TRBJ2-5,TRBV3-1/TRBV3-2,TGTGCCAGCAGCCAAGGTCCCGGGACAGGGGTTGGAGAGACCCAGTACTTC,CASSQGPGTGVGETQYF
TRBD2,few,TRBJ2-1,TRBV3-1/TRBV3-2,TGTGCCAGCAGCCAAGATCGGCTAGCGGGAGGCCTTAGCTCCTACAATGAGCAGTTCTTC,CASSQDRLAGGLSSYNEQFF
.,.,TRBJ1-1,TRBV29-1,TGCAGCGTTGCGGGGGGAGGCACTGAAGCTTTCTTT,CSVAGGGTEAFF
TRBD1,.,TRBJ2-7,TRBV7-2,TGTGCCAGCAGCTTGCATGGACAGGCAAGCTCCTACGAGCAGTACTTC,CASSLHGQASSYEQYF
.,.,TRBJ2-2,TRBV5-4,TGTGCCAGCAGCCGTTGGTCTATATACAGAGAATCGAACACCGGGGAGCTGTTTTTT,CASSRWSIYRESNTGELFF
TRBD1,.,TRBJ2-7,TRBV7-2,TGTGCCAGCAGTTCCGGGACAGGGGGGAGCGAGCAGTACTTC,CASSSGTGGSEQYF
.,.,TRBJ2-5,TRBV11-2,TGTGCCAGCAGCTTTGACGGAGAAGAGACCCAGTACTTC,CASSFDGEETQYF
TRBD2,.,TRBJ2-2,TRBV5-1,TGCGCCAGCAGCCCCGGGACTAGCGGACCCACCGGGGAGCTGTTTTTT,CASSPGTSGPTGELFF
.,.,TRBJ2-7,TRBV18,TGTGCCAGCTCACCGGCGGGACAGCCCTACGAGCAGTACTTC,CASSPAGQPYEQYF
TRBD1,.,TRBJ1-4,TRBV15,TGTGCCACCAGCGGCCAAACAGGGGGGTATGAAAAACTGTTTTTT,CATSGQTGGYEKLFF
.,.,TRBJ2-7,TRBV28,TGTGCCAGTGGGACTGGCTGGGCCTACGAGCAGTACTTC,CASGTGWAYEQYF
.,.,TRBJ1-1,TRBV2,TGTGCCAGCAGTGAAGCGCTGACATGGGAAGCTTTCTTT,CASSEALTWEAFF
TRBD1,.,TRBJ1-2,TRBV19,TGTGCCACCCACAGGGGCGGCTACACCTTC,CATHRGGYTF
TRBD2,.,TRBJ2-3,TRBV11-3,TGTGCCAGCAGCTTAGAGGGACTAGCTACAGATACGCAGTATTTT,CASSLEGLATDTQYF
.,few,TRBJ2-1,TRBV28,TGTGCCAGCATACCGGAGGGATCCCACAATGAGCAGTTCTTC,CASIPEGSHNEQFF
.,.,TRBJ1-2,TRBV5-6,TGTGCCAGCAGCTTAAGCCCAGAGACAGGCAGTGGCTACACCTTC,CASSLSPETGSGYTF
TRBD2,.,TRBJ2-7,TRBV11-2,TGTGCCAGCAGCCCGCGCGGGAGCGGGAGGGCCTCATACGAGCAGTACTTC,CASSPRGSGRASYEQYF
.,.,TRBJ1-2,TRBV28,TGTGCCAGCAGTACGGGGACTCATGGCTACACCTTC,CASSTGTHGYTF
.,.,TRBJ2-6,TRBV11-3,TGTGCCAGCAGCTTAGGAGGGACTGGGGCCAACGTCCTGACTTTC,CASSLGGTGANVLTF
.,.,TRBJ1-5,TRBV4-1,TGCGCCAGCAGCCAAGTAGCTTACTACGGGCCCCAGCATTTT,CASSQVAYYGPQHF
TRBD1,.,TRBJ2-1,TRBV27,TGTGCCAGCCGGGAAGAGGACAGGGAATCGATCTTC,CASREEDRESIF
TRBD1,.,TRBJ1-5,TRBV28,TGTGCCAGCGGATCGCCGGGACAGCATAGCAATCAGCCCCAGCATTTT,CASGSPGQHSNQPQHF
.,many,TRBJ2-7,TRBV11-2,TGTGCCAGCAGCTTCAGTGAGGGAAGCTCCTACGAGCAGTACTTC,CASSFSEGSSYEQYF
TRBD2,.,TRBJ2-7,TRBV9,TGTGCCAGCAGAGAGCGGGAGAGATACGAGCAGTACTTC,CASRERERYEQYF
.,once,TRBJ1-5,TRBV28,TGTGCCAGCAGTTTGAGGGATTATCGCGACCCCAATCAGCCCCAGCATTTT,CASSLRDYRDPNQPQHF
TRBD1,few,TRBJ1-1,TRBV28,TGTGCCAGCAGTTTATGGGCAGGGGGAATGAACACTGAAGCTTTCTTT,CASSLWAGGMNTEAFF